A selection of T cell receptor beta chains follows, all from one sample in a study of blood T cell repertoires in COVID-19. Produced via immunoSEQ multiplex PCR; TCRdb's table is partial and in-frame only. In the table there are more than 200,000 clones, about nine tenths of which are singletons. Sequencing was done on a sample of PBMCs or T cells enriched from blood (not recorded which). These TCRs come from a man in his thirties or forties in a cohort exposed to, infected with or recovered from COVID-19 (not recorded which). Each CDR3 is given with its conserved first and last residue. Expanded clones get a size class; other rows say once, few or many, or leave the size out.

j_call | v_call | clone_size | cdr3_aa
TRBJ2-1 | TRBV5-4 | NA | CASSSGLLYNEQFF
TRBJ1-1 | TRBV7-6 | NA | CASSLGENQEAFF
TRBJ1-4 | TRBV5-3 | NA | CARTGTGGTRNEKLFF
TRBJ2-1 | TRBV9 | NA | CASSVGLDYNEQFF
TRBJ1-1 | TRBV29-1 | once | CSVEHPGVLEAFF
TRBJ1-5 | TRBV24-1 | NA | CATSRVGNQPQHF
TRBJ1-5 | TRBV27 | few | CASSPQDSNQPQHF
TRBJ2-3 | TRBV25-1 | NA | CASSEKVRGGRTDTQYF
TRBJ2-1 | TRBV9 | NA | CASSPGRRLAGGHEQFF
TRBJ2-3 | TRBV11-2 | NA | CASSLVLSSLDTQYF
TRBJ1-4 | TRBV28 | NA | CASSLRGTQAEKLFF
TRBJ2-7 | TRBV6-5 | NA | CASSPWTDYEQYF
TRBJ1-5 | TRBV7-2 | NA | CASSLNPLGAWGQPQHF
TRBJ1-5 | TRBV7-2 | NA | CASSPRGQENQPQHF
TRBJ2-2 | TRBV5-1 | NA | CASSIGTSAYTGELFF
TRBJ1-1 | TRBV19 | NA | CASSAGGAPQRGEAFF
TRBJ2-7 | TRBV27 | NA | CASSSDSYEQYF
TRBJ2-5 | TRBV19 | once | CASSAAGEETQYF
TRBJ2-3 | TRBV4-3 | NA | CASSQGSTQGTDTQYF
TRBJ2-7 | TRBV6-1 | NA | CASSEWGTGADEQYF
TRBJ1-1 | TRBV15 | NA | CATSPGGIDGSENTEAFF
TRBJ2-1 | TRBV6-2/TRBV6-3 | few | CASSYLSPSGRANEQFF
TRBJ1-2 | TRBV5-1 | NA | CASSEPGVIYGYTF
TRBJ1-2 | TRBV28 | NA | CASRPQTGLGYTF
TRBJ2-6 | TRBV11-2 | NA | CASSLHSLSGANVLTF